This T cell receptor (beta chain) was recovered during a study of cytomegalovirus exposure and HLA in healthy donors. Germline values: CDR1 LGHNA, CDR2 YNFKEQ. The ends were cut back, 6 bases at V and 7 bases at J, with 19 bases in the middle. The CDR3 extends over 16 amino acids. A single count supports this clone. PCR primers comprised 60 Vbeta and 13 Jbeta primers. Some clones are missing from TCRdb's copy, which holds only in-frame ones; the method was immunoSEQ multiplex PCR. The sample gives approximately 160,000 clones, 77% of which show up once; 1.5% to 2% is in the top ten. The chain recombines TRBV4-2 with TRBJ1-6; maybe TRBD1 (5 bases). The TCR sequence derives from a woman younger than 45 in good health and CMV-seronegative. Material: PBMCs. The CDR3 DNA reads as TGTGCCAGCAGTCGGGTAGCCGGGGGGACGAATTCACCCCTCCACTTT. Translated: CASSRVAGGTNSPLHF.